This passage covers 30 T cell receptor beta chains from one sample sequenced in a study of blood T cell repertoires in COVID-19 (dated by TCRdb to between 2020 and 2021). Library generation was performed with the immunoSEQ multiplex PCR assay. The table comes from immuneACCESS by way of TCRdb, which keeps in-frame sequences with V and J called. Part of the clones is missing from these tables; in studies checked, under half for an unresolved V gene and the rest for unknown reasons. The sample table shows more than 90,000 clones, and roughly 87% are seen once. The leading ten clones occupy about 7.7% of the sample. Sequences were obtained from peripheral blood. All receptors derive from a human donor in a cohort sampled during active COVID-19.

This chain links TRBV11-3 with TRBJ2-3, with TRBD2 identical over 11 bases. V lost 3 bases, J lost 1 base, and 3 bases stayed unmatched. Germline-derived CDR1 and CDR2 are SGHNT and YENEEA. The CDR3 contains 16 residues. This chain's CDR3 is CASSFSGRAGTDTQYF. The DNA of the CDR3 is TGTGCCAGCAGCTTTAGCGGGAGGGCGGGCACAGATACGCAGTATTTT.

The J gene is TRBJ2-7, the V gene TRBV6-1; D may be TRBD2 (5 bases). Trimming took off 0 bases at V and 4 bases at J, with 16 bases between the two ends. Germline assignment: CDR1 MNHNS and CDR2 SASEGT. The CDR3 extends over 16 amino acids. The CDR3 protein is CASSEALSRSGYEQYF. In nucleotides, the CDR3 is TGTGCCAGCAGTGAAGCGCTTTCACGATCGGGGTACGAGCAGTACTTC.

The rearrangement uses TRBV19 and TRBJ1-6, with 10 bases matching TRBD1. This CDR3 region has 15 residues. V lost 5 bases, J lost 10 bases, and 8 bases stayed unmatched. In germline, CDR1 is LNHDA, CDR2 SQIVND (reference sequence). The CDR3, as DNA: TGTGCCAGTAGTTTCTGGACAGGGGGTAGATCACCCCTCCACTTT. Protein sequence: CASSFWTGGRSPLHF.

The gene calls are TRBV5-8 and TRBJ2-5, with TRBD2 matching 11 bases. Losses at the gene ends were 4 bases for V and 5 bases for J; bases not matched to a gene: 10. From germline, CDR1 is SGHTS and CDR2 YDEGEE. CDR3 size: 16 residues. The CDR3 sequence: CASSQWTSGPQETQYF. CDR3 nucleotide sequence: TGTGCCAGCAGCCAATGGACTAGCGGGCCCCAGGAGACCCAGTACTTC. The entire variable domain, with the rest obtained from reference TRBV5-8 and TRBJ2-5, is as follows: EAGVTQSPTHLIKTRGQQATLRCSPISGHTSVYWYQQALGLGLQFLLWYDEGEERNRGNFPPRFSGRQFPNYSSELNVNALELEDSALYLCASSQWTSGPQETQYFGPGTRLLVL.

This clone has only one observation. The chain carries TRBV6-1 and TRBJ2-3, with TRBD2 matching 11 bases. The V gene's germline CDR1 is MNHNS and CDR2 SASEGT. Trimming cost V 5 bases and J 4 bases; bases outside gene matches: 5. The length of the CDR3 is 15 residues. This CDR3 is CASSSTSGSSDTQYF. Written as DNA, the CDR3 is TGTGCCAGCAGTTCAACTAGCGGGAGCTCAGATACGCAGTATTTT.

CDR3 DNA: TGTGCCAGCAGTTCACACGCGGGACTCTCGAACACCGGGGAGCTGTTTTTT. Its protein product is CASSSHAGLSNTGELFF. The chain has TRBV6-2 or TRBV6-3 and TRBJ2-2, with D perhaps TRBD2 (6 bases). The germline gives CDR1 MNHEY, CDR2 SVGEGT. This CDR3 comprises 17 residues. Between the trimmed V and J ends, which lost 4 bases and 0 bases, there was a span of 15 bases.

V is TRBV18 and J is TRBJ2-7; 10 nucleotides line up with TRBD1. The CDR3 consists of 14 residues. Per germline, CDR1 KGHSH and CDR2 LQKENI. The junction had 7 bases not matched to a gene; V was cut back by 3 bases and J by 8 bases. CDR3 sequence (DNA): TGTGCCAGCTCACCTGGGACAGGGGTTGGCAAGCAGTACTTC. As protein: CASSPGTGVGKQYF.

The J gene is TRBJ2-1, the V gene TRBV7-9; 10 bases are shared with TRBD2. The germline CDR1 and CDR2 sequences are SEHNR and FQNEAQ (reference sequence). V gave up 5 bases and J gave up 9 bases; unmatched junction bases: 7. The CDR3 is 14 amino acids. CDR3 coding DNA: TGTGCCAGCAGCGCCAGCGGGACTAGCGCTGAGCAGTTCTTC. Its protein product is CASSASGTSAEQFF.

V and J are TRBV12-3 or TRBV12-4 and TRBJ2-7; D not resolved. CDR3 length: 12 amino acids. V lost 2 bases and J 6 bases, leaving 8 bases between the germline ends. CDR3 bases: TGTGCCAGCAGTTTATTGGTGAGCGAGCAGTACTTC. This gives the protein CASSLLVSEQYF.

J is TRBJ2-7 and V is TRBV6-5; D may be TRBD1 (5 bases). Germline loops: CDR1 MNHEY, CDR2 SVGAGI. This CDR3 contains 13 residues. Trimming shortened V by 6 bases and J by 5 bases, and 14 bases separated the two germline ends. CDR3: CASSTTTGDEQYF. The CDR3 DNA reads TGTGCCAGCAGCACCACCACAGGAGACGAGCAGTACTTC.

The V call is TRBV7-9, the J call TRBJ2-3, with a possible D match to TRBD2 (7 bases). From germline, CDR1 is SEHNR and CDR2 FQNEAQ (reference sequence). The CDR3 has 16 residues. The ends were cut back, 6 bases at V and 2 bases at J, with 18 bases in the middle. This CDR3 reads CASSKGGLHNTDTQYF. In DNA, the CDR3 is TGTGCCAGCAGTAAGGGGGGACTACATAACACAGATACGCAGTATTTT.

The chain carries TRBV10-3 and TRBJ1-5; weak D call: TRBD1 (6 bases). There are 14 residues in the CDR3. The V and J ends lost 4 bases and 7 bases respectively, with 14 bases between them. Germline loops: CDR1 ENHRY, CDR2 SYGVKD. The CDR3 DNA is TGTGCCATCAGTGTCTCCGGGGGGGCGCAGCCCCAGCATTTT. The encoded protein is CAISVSGGAQPQHF.

The CDR3 DNA is TGTGCCAGCAGTTTATCCGGGACAGGGAGATCCTACGAGCAGTACTTC. Its translation: CASSLSGTGRSYEQYF. J is TRBJ2-7 and V is TRBV27, with 9 bases fitting TRBD1. The CDR3 spans 16 residues. Per the germline V gene, CDR1 is MNHEY and CDR2 is SMNVEV (reference sequence). The ends lost 0 bases at V and 1 base at J; junction bases unmatched: 4.

In this sample, this clone turned up once. The V gene is TRBV28, the J gene TRBJ2-7, with a tentative D call TRBD1 (5 bases). The CDR3 has 13 residues. Germline V lookup: CDR1 MDHEN, CDR2 SYDVKM. Trimming shortened V by 5 bases and J by 1 base, and 9 bases separated the two germline ends. CDR3 coding DNA: TGTGCCAGCAGTAGCAGGGTTTCCTACGAGCAGTACTTC. Translating it yields CASSSRVSYEQYF.

V usage is TRBV5-6 and J usage is TRBJ1-3; D ambiguous. Trimming pared 3 bases from V and 0 bases from J, leaving 22 bases between. The CDR3 is 19 amino acids. Per the germline V gene, CDR1 is SGHDT and CDR2 is YYEEEE. In nucleotides, the CDR3 is TGTGCCAGCAGCTCTCACCCGCGCGGGAGTAGCTTCTCTGGAAACACCATATATTTT. Translation gives CASSSHPRGSSFSGNTIYF.

The chain links TRBV19 to TRBJ2-5, with unresolved D. The CDR3 consists of 13 residues. CDR1 and CDR2 (germline): LNHDA, SQIVND (reference sequence). Trimming cost V 4 bases and J 1 base, with 7 bases left between them. The CDR3 region has the DNA TGTGCCAGTAGTAAACAGACCCAAGAGACCCAGTACTTC. It encodes CASSKQTQETQYF.

The chain combines TRBV28 with TRBJ2-5; 14 positions match TRBD2. The CDR3 consists of 17 residues. With 2 bases clipped from V and 5 bases from J, the junction kept 7 bases outside the gene matches. The germline CDR1 and CDR2 sequences are MDHEN and SYDVKM. The CDR3 region has the DNA TGTGCCAGCAGTTTACGGACTAGCGGGAGGCCGCAGGAGACCCAGTACTTC. Protein sequence: CASSLRTSGRPQETQYF.

V usage is TRBV7-2 and J usage is TRBJ2-5; TRBD2 agrees at 11 bases. The CDR3 consists of 15 residues. Unmatched junction bases numbered 9, after V lost 5 bases and J lost 7 bases. Germline CDR1 is SGHTA and CDR2 is FQGNSA. The CDR3 loop reads CASSNGLAGTGTQYF. CDR3 coding DNA: TGTGCCAGCAGCAACGGACTAGCGGGTACTGGGACCCAGTACTTC.

The chain has TRBV19 and TRBJ2-3; 11 bases line up with TRBD2. Trimming cost V 4 bases and J 2 bases; bases outside gene matches: 5. The CDR3 runs to 16 residues. Germline CDR1 is LNHDA and CDR2 is SQIVND (reference sequence). CDR3 protein: CASSTIAGGNTDTQYF. CDR3 bases: TGTGCCAGTAGTACTATAGCGGGGGGGAACACAGATACGCAGTATTTT.

The genes are TRBV3-1 (or the pseudogene TRBV3-2) and TRBJ2-7; 9 bases align to TRBD1. The CDR3 extends over 18 amino acids. V trimming: 0 bases; J trimming: 7 bases; junction bases outside the gene matches: 16. Germline CDR1 LGHDT, CDR2 YNNKEL (reference sequence). CDR3 sequence: CASSQDLLGQGITGEQYF. In DNA, the CDR3 is TGTGCCAGCAGCCAAGATCTGTTGGGACAGGGAATCACGGGGGAGCAGTACTTC.

The CDR3: CASSALGLAQETQYF. The CDR3 coding sequence is TGTGCCAGCAGCGCCTTGGGACTAGCCCAAGAGACCCAGTACTTC. V usage is TRBV5-4 and J usage is TRBJ2-5; 9 nucleotides match TRBD2. This CDR3 is 15 amino acids long. V was pared by 4 bases and J by 1 base, with 5 bases of the junction left unmatched. The V gene's germline CDR1 is SGHNT and CDR2 YYREEE (reference sequence).

The genes are TRBV2 and TRBJ1-1, with D possibly TRBD1 on 6 matching bases. The CDR3 length is 14 residues. Trimming shortened V by 5 bases and J by 6 bases, and 16 bases separated the two germline ends. The V gene's germline CDR1 is SNHLY and CDR2 FYNNEI. CDR3 bases: TGTGCCAGCAGTCCTCGGGGGGCGCGGGCTGAAGCTTTCTTT. Amino acids: CASSPRGARAEAFF.

V usage is TRBV7-2 and J usage is TRBJ1-5; D gene ambiguous. Germline CDR1 is SGHTA and CDR2 is FQGNSA. V shed 3 bases and J shed 2 bases, with 11 bases lying between them. The CDR3 consists of 15 residues. CDR3 region: CASSFVAVGNQPQHF. The CDR3 DNA reads as TGTGCCAGCAGCTTCGTTGCGGTTGGCAATCAGCCCCAGCATTTT.

The CDR3 nucleotides are TGTGCCAGCAGCCCACTAGCGGGAGGACAGAATGAGCAGTTCTTC. As protein: CASSPLAGGQNEQFF. The chain couples TRBV5-5 to TRBJ2-1; 12 bases map to TRBD2. The V and J ends lost 4 bases and 7 bases, in that order; junction bases with no gene match: 6. CDR1 is SGHKS and CDR2 is YYEKEE in the germline V gene (reference sequence). The CDR3 extends over 15 amino acids. Based on the CDR3 plus reference TRBV5-5 and TRBJ2-1, the full variable domain is DAGVTQSPTHLIKTRGQQVTLRCSPISGHKSVSWYQQVLGQGPQFIFQYYEKEERGRGNFPDRFSARQFPNYSSELNVNALLLGDSALYLCASSPLAGGQNEQFFGPGTRLTVL.

This clone has a single count. CDR3 coding DNA: TGTGCCAGCAGCTCCCTGAACGGGGTCCCTGAAGCTTTCTTT. It specifies CASSSLNGVPEAFF. The chain couples TRBV7-9 to TRBJ1-1, with D unresolved. The CDR3 contains 14 residues. CDR1 and CDR2 from the germline V gene are SEHNR and FQNEAQ (reference sequence). Trimming shortened V by 4 bases and J by 6 bases, and 15 bases separated the two germline ends.

This clone was detected only a few times. This rearrangement joins TRBV5-1 to TRBJ2-6; D possibly corresponds to TRBD2 (5 bases). Trimming shortened V by 0 bases and J by 2 bases, and 9 bases separated the two germline ends. In germline, CDR1 is SGHRS, CDR2 YFSETQ. The CDR3 loop spans 16 amino acids. In nucleotides, the CDR3 is TGCGCCAGCAGCTTGGAGGGAGTGGCTGGGGCCAACGTCCTGACTTTC. Translating it yields CASSLEGVAGANVLTF.

This rearrangement joins TRBV19 to TRBJ2-1, with 10 bases fitting TRBD2. The V segment lost 5 bases and the J segment 8 bases; nucleotides outside the gene matches: 12. The CDR3 is 16 residues long. The germline CDR1 and CDR2 sequences are LNHDA and SQIVND (reference sequence). For the CDR3, the DNA is TGTGCCAGTAGTGGGCGGTCTAGCGGGAGTTCGGATGAGCAGTTCTTC. Its protein is CASSGRSSGSSDEQFF.

The chain links TRBV4-1 to TRBJ2-7; 9 bases match TRBD1. The CDR3 covers 14 residues. V lost 5 bases to trimming and J lost 1 base; unmatched junction nucleotides: 3. The germline CDR1 and CDR2 sequences are MGHRA and YSYEKL. The CDR3 DNA follows: TGCGCCAGCAGCAGGGACAGGGTGTCCTACGAGCAGTACTTC. Translated, it gives CASSRDRVSYEQYF.

The chain carries TRBV7-9 and TRBJ1-2; D unclear. The CDR3 is made up of 15 amino acids. V was clipped by 3 bases and J by 2 bases, with 13 bases between them. CDR1 is SEHNR and CDR2 is FQNEAQ in the germline V gene (reference sequence). CDR3 in DNA: TGTGCCAGCAGCTTGAGAGGGCCGGAGAACTATGGCTACACCTTC. This translates into CASSLRGPENYGYTF.

The chain has TRBV3-1 (or the pseudogene TRBV3-2) and TRBJ2-7; TRBD2 is a possible D gene (6 bases). The germline V and J ends were trimmed by 0 bases and 6 bases, with 12 bases remaining between them. Germline V lookup: CDR1 LGHDT, CDR2 YNNKEL (reference sequence). The CDR3 totals 14 residues. DNA for the CDR3: TGTGCCAGCAGCCAAGAAGTCACTAGCACCGAGCAGTACTTC. This sequence encodes CASSQEVTSTEQYF.